This TCR beta chain was documented in a study of beta chain features in type 1 diabetes. The study's findings and limits: PCR could preferentially amplify shorter templates, alike in patients and controls. Over-representation of high TCR-expressing cells was a possible consequence of cDNA sequencing.

About this clone itself: Its matching antigen is unknown.

Reverse transcribing all isolated RNA meant expressed TCRB transcripts were sequenced. Naive, central memory and regulatory T cell samples came to a mean of approximately 3.6 million reads. Method: immunoSEQ multiplex PCR; TCRdb's copy keeps in-frame clones and lacks some. Of under 900,000 clones in the sample, roughly a sixth are singletons; the top ten hold 0.02% to 0.03%. The J segment lost 6 bases and the V segment lost 4 bases, leaving 8 bases of the junction unmatched. This CDR3 has 16 residues. Germline V gene sequence: CDR1 LNHNV, CDR2 YYDKDF (reference sequence). The J gene is TRBJ2-1, the V gene TRBV15; 11 bases match TRBD2. The sample comprised naive CD4+ T cells from blood. This sequence originates from a woman in her late teens or twenties in good health. The CDR3 nucleotides are TGTGCCACCAGCAAGACTGGACTAGCGGGCCCCAATGAGCAGTTCTTC. Its translation: CATSKTGLAGPNEQFF.